A single sample is the source of the 21 T cell receptor beta chains below, sequenced in a study of T cells expressing NK-cell markers. No DNA is given; TCRdb re-called the 5' RACE reads and lists each CDR3 protein once. The sample includes under 500,000 distinct CDR3 sequences. Specimen: blood T cells: a sorted CD56 or NKG2C T cell subset, CD4+ or CD8+ T cells, or bulk PBMC T cells (not recorded which). These receptor sequences come from a woman between 18 and 75 years old in good health.

V gene TRBV6-1 combines with J gene TRBJ2-7; TCRdb's D gene call, TRBD2, goes unchecked for lack of DNA. The CDR3 totals 14 residues. Germline V lookup: CDR1 MNHNS, CDR2 SASEGT. This CDR3 is CASGTSGRYYEQYF.

The V gene is TRBV7-3, the J gene TRBJ2-3. This CDR3 contains 14 residues. Germline CDR1 SGHTA, CDR2 FQGTGA. CDR3 loop: CASSLTRGSDTQYF.

J is TRBJ2-5 and V is TRBV5-1; checking the TCRdb D call of TRBD1 is not possible without DNA. Germline CDR1 is SGHRS and CDR2 is YFSETQ. This CDR3 has 15 residues. CDR3: CASSLGDLGAETQYF.

CDR3 sequence reads: CASSPKGATNTGELFF. The chain is built from TRBV5-1 and TRBJ2-2; TCRdb proposes TRBD1, but this gene call is untestable without DNA. Looked up from germline, CDR1 is SGHRS and CDR2 is YFSETQ. The CDR3 sequence is 16 residues long.

V is TRBV6-1 and J is TRBJ1-2; TCRdb's D call of TRBD1 is untestable without DNA. Per the germline V gene, CDR1 is MNHNS and CDR2 is SASEGT. The CDR3 length is 15 residues. The CDR3 sequence: CASTKGGAEGYGYTF.

The gene calls are TRBV12-3 or TRBV12-4 and TRBJ2-5; TCRdb designates TRBD1, a call that cannot be tested without DNA. This CDR3 is built from 15 residues. CDR3 amino acids: CASSPLGATQETQYF.

The chain joins TRBV4-3 to TRBJ2-1; TCRdb indicates TRBD1, and absent DNA this call remains unverified. The CDR3 runs 12 residues. The V gene's germline CDR1 is LGHNA and CDR2 YSLEER. CDR3 loop: CASSQGQGEQFF.

The chain is built from TRBV5-1 and TRBJ2-1; as DNA is missing, the TRBD2 call by TCRdb cannot be tested. The CDR3 sequence is 13 residues long. The V gene's germline CDR1 is SGHRS and CDR2 YFSETQ. The CDR3 here is CASSLPRVDEQFF.

The rearrangement joins TRBV5-6 to TRBJ2-3; absent DNA, TCRdb's TRBD1 call cannot be checked. The CDR3 has 13 amino acids. Per the germline V gene, CDR1 is SGHDT and CDR2 is YYEEEE. The CDR3 is CASLGQITDTQYF.

The chain uses TRBV7-3 and TRBJ2-1; TCRdb's D gene call, TRBD2, goes unchecked for lack of DNA. The CDR3 length is 16 residues. CDR1 and CDR2 (germline): SGHTA, FQGTGA. CDR3: CASSFVGTSDYNEQFF.

V usage is TRBV11-3 and J usage is TRBJ1-1; as DNA is missing, the TRBD1 call by TCRdb cannot be tested. The V gene's germline CDR1 is SGHNT and CDR2 YENEEA. The CDR3 contains 13 residues. CDR3 residues: CASSLSRVGEAFF.

This chain uses TRBV19 with TRBJ1-1; TCRdb reports TRBD1, a call that lacks DNA to check it against. The CDR3 is 15 amino acids. Germline V gives CDR1 LNHDA, CDR2 SQIVND (reference sequence). CDR3 sequence reads: CASTFTGGSGTEAFF.

The chain links TRBV5-4 to TRBJ1-1. This CDR3 contains 16 residues. CDR1 and CDR2 (germline): SGHNT, YYREEE (reference sequence). The chain's CDR3 is CASSLAGGAANTEAFF.

The rearrangement joins TRBV6-2 or TRBV6-3 to TRBJ1-2. The CDR3 spans 17 residues. CDR1 is MNHEY and CDR2 is SVGEGT in the germline V gene. The CDR3 loop reads CASSYPPGRQRRGGYTF.

The chain links TRBV11-2 to TRBJ2-1. The CDR3 totals 15 residues. Germline CDR1 SGHAT, CDR2 FQNNGV. CDR3 loop: CASSFGVAAYNEQFF.

The CDR3 protein is CASSVLGAPNQPQHF. The J gene is TRBJ1-5, the V gene TRBV9; no DNA is available, so the TRBD1 call from TCRdb remains unchecked. CDR3 length equals 15 residues. The germline V gene encodes CDR1 SGDLS and CDR2 YYNGEE.

The chain employs TRBV29-1 and TRBJ2-5; the D call from TCRdb, TRBD1, cannot be confirmed without DNA. The V gene's germline CDR1 is SQVTM and CDR2 ANQGSEA. The length of the CDR3 is 15 residues. CDR3 sequence: CSAAPGTGDQETQYF.

This chain uses TRBV12-3 or TRBV12-4 with TRBJ2-5. The CDR3 is 11 residues long. The CDR3 sequence: CASSFAETQYF.

The chain couples TRBV7-2 to TRBJ2-7; the TCRdb call, TRBD2, lacks DNA for checking. The CDR3 consists of 13 residues. Germline V gene lookup returns CDR1 SGHTA and CDR2 FQGNSA. The CDR3 sequence: CASSPSGISEQYF.

The chain uses TRBV6-1 and TRBJ2-2; no DNA is available, so the TRBD2 call from TCRdb remains unchecked. Per the germline V gene, CDR1 is MNHNS and CDR2 is SASEGT. The CDR3 is made up of 15 amino acids. CDR3 region: CASKRLAGSTGELFF.

This chain joins TRBV7-8 and TRBJ1-1; TCRdb outputs TRBD1, but without DNA this stays unchecked. This CDR3 spans 17 amino acids. CDR1 and CDR2 (germline): SGHVS, FQNEAQ. CDR3 loop: CASRTDVTGAMNTEAFF.